These 32 T cell receptor beta chains came from one sample sequenced in a study of blood T cell repertoires in COVID-19. Assay: immunoSEQ multiplex PCR; the TCRdb copy retains only in-frame clones and omits some. The sample includes some 50,000 clones, roughly four fifths of them seen just once. The source material was peripheral blood. The receptors shown here come from a man in his forties with acute or convalescent COVID-19.

The V call is TRBV19, the J call TRBJ1-5; D gene unclear. CDR1 is LNHDA and CDR2 is SQIVND in the germline V gene (reference sequence). The CDR3 totals 14 residues. The V gene lost 5 bases and the J gene lost 4 bases, with 12 bases spanning the gap. CDR3 residues: CASSQRERNQPQHF. The CDR3 DNA reads TGTGCCAGTAGTCAGAGGGAGAGGAATCAGCCCCAGCATTTT.

This rearrangement joins TRBV2 to TRBJ2-2; D is ambiguous. The CDR3 loop spans 13 amino acids. Between the trimmed V and J ends, which lost 4 bases and 2 bases, there was a span of 5 bases. From germline, CDR1 is SNHLY and CDR2 FYNNEI. The CDR3 is CASSGQNTGELFF. The CDR3 DNA reads as TGTGCCAGCAGTGGACAAAACACCGGGGAGCTGTTTTTT.

V is TRBV7-9 and J is TRBJ2-7; D might be TRBD2 (5 bases). From germline, CDR1 is SEHNR and CDR2 FQNEAQ (reference sequence). The CDR3 spans 14 residues. Between the trimmed V and J ends, which lost 7 bases and 0 bases, there was a span of 13 bases. The CDR3 spells CASTADWSSYEQYF. The DNA for the CDR3 is TGTGCCAGCACCGCGGACTGGAGCTCCTACGAGCAGTACTTC.

The rearrangement uses TRBV5-4 and TRBJ2-2, with a possible D match to TRBD2 (6 bases). CDR3 length: 13 residues. Trimming left V 0 bases short and J 8 bases short, with 8 bases between. Germline-derived CDR1 and CDR2 are SGHNT and YYREEE (reference sequence). DNA for the CDR3: TGTGCCAGCAGCTTGGGACTAGAGGGGGAGCTGTTTTTT. It is translated as CASSLGLEGELFF.

The V and J genes are TRBV4-2 and TRBJ1-3; possible D gene TRBD1, 5 bases. The germline CDR1 and CDR2 sequences are LGHNA and YNFKEQ. The CDR3 is made up of 15 amino acids. V lost 0 bases and J lost 5, with 11 bases in between. The CDR3 nucleotides are TGTGCCAGCAGCCAAGAGGGGGGGATACGAAACACCATATATTTT. As protein: CASSQEGGIRNTIYF.

The J gene is TRBJ1-2, the V gene TRBV10-3; 7 bases match TRBD1. Per germline, CDR1 ENHRY and CDR2 SYGVKD. This CDR3 spans 15 amino acids. Germline trimming cut 10 bases from V and 0 bases from J; bases unmatched to any gene: 11. The CDR3: CASTTGEEANYGYTF. CDR3 DNA: TGTGCCAGCACCACAGGGGAGGAGGCTAACTATGGCTACACCTTC.

The V and J genes are TRBV30 and TRBJ2-7, with 9 positions matching TRBD1. V trimming: 3 bases; J trimming: 5 bases; junction bases outside the gene matches: 8. The V gene's germline CDR1 is GTSNPN and CDR2 SVGIG (reference sequence). CDR3 length: 14 amino acids. The CDR3 coding sequence is TGTGCCTGGAGAAATCGGGACAGGGTCCACGAGCAGTACTTC. Translation gives CAWRNRDRVHEQYF.

The chain employs TRBV4-1 and TRBJ1-5, with D tentatively TRBD1 (5 bases). Trimming removed 4 bases from V and 6 bases from J, with 16 bases in between. CDR1 MGHRA and CDR2 YSYEKL come from the germline V gene. CDR3 length: 15 amino acids. The CDR3 sequence: CASSPLWGVGQPQHF. The CDR3 DNA is TGCGCCAGCAGCCCACTTTGGGGGGTCGGTCAGCCCCAGCATTTT.

The chain links TRBV5-1 to TRBJ1-1; possibly TRBD1 for D (6 bases). V shed 5 bases and J shed 0 bases, with 17 bases lying between them. In germline, CDR1 is SGHRS, CDR2 YFSETQ. The CDR3 loop spans 16 amino acids. CDR3 sequence: CASSMGHQGVNTEAFF. The CDR3 DNA follows: TGCGCCAGCAGTATGGGACACCAGGGCGTGAACACTGAAGCTTTCTTT.

This clone was picked up one time. The rearrangement joins TRBV9 to TRBJ2-7; 7 bases agree with TRBD1. The CDR3 consists of 14 residues. J was trimmed by 3 bases and V by 3 bases; bases with no gene match: 6. CDR1 SGDLS and CDR2 YYNGEE come from the germline V gene. The CDR3 DNA is TGTGCCAGCAGCGAGGGGACAGCCCTCTACGAGCAGTACTTC. Amino acid sequence: CASSEGTALYEQYF.

This clone was found a few times. This chain uses TRBV7-9 with TRBJ2-7; possibly TRBD1 for D (5 bases). The CDR3 sequence is 15 residues long. Trimming took 5 bases from V and 0 from J, leaving 14 bases between them. Germline lookup yields CDR1 SEHNR and CDR2 FQNEAQ (reference sequence). In DNA, the CDR3 is TGTGCCAGCAGCCCGAGGACACTCCACTCCTACGAGCAGTACTTC. This codes for CASSPRTLHSYEQYF. Supplemented by reference TRBV7-9 and TRBJ2-7, the full variable domain reads DTGVSQNPRHKITKRGQNVTFRCDPISEHNRLYWYRQTLGQGPEFLTYFQNEAQLEKSRLLSDRFSAERPKGSFSTLEIQRTEQGDSAMYLCASSPRTLHSYEQYFGPGTRLTVT.

The V gene is TRBV5-4, the J gene TRBJ2-1; 7 nucleotides line up with TRBD1. The CDR3 has 13 residues. J was trimmed by 10 bases and V by 4 bases; bases with no gene match: 8. Germline CDR1 reads SGHNT; CDR2 reads YYREEE (reference sequence). The CDR3 DNA sequence: TGTGCCAGCAGCCCCCCACAGGGGAGAGAGCAGTTCTTC. This codes for CASSPPQGREQFF.

The genes are TRBV2 and TRBJ1-5; 9 nucleotides match TRBD1. V was clipped by 6 bases and J by 5 bases; unmatched bases: 11. Germline values: CDR1 SNHLY, CDR2 FYNNEI. The CDR3 covers 16 residues. In nucleotides, the CDR3 is TGTGCCAGCAGCACTGAAATGGGACAGGGCCATCAGCCCCAGCATTTT. It encodes CASSTEMGQGHQPQHF.

This chain uses TRBV7-9 with TRBJ1-3; D remains unclear. The CDR3 has 15 amino acids. V was trimmed by 5 bases and J by 2 bases, leaving 13 bases between them. Germline values: CDR1 SEHNR, CDR2 FQNEAQ (reference sequence). As DNA, the CDR3 is TGTGCCAGCAGCAACCGGAGGCTTCCTGGAAACACCATATATTTT. Its translation: CASSNRRLPGNTIYF. The whole variable domain, filled in from reference TRBV7-9 and TRBJ1-3, reads DTGVSQNPRHKITKRGQNVTFRCDPISEHNRLYWYRQTLGQGPEFLTYFQNEAQLEKSRLLSDRFSAERPKGSFSTLEIQRTEQGDSAMYLCASSNRRLPGNTIYFGEGSWLTVV.

J is TRBJ1-3 and V is TRBV7-9; 9 bases agree with TRBD1. The CDR3 consists of 18 residues. V lost 5 bases, J lost 5 bases, and 16 bases stayed unmatched. CDR1 is SEHNR, CDR2 FQNEAQ, per germline (reference sequence). CDR3 protein: CASSRSGQGILNRNTIYF. The CDR3 DNA is TGTGCCAGCAGCCGCTCGGGACAGGGTATTTTGAATCGAAACACCATATATTTT.

A few counts support this clone. The J gene is TRBJ1-1, the V gene TRBV28, with 7 bases identical to TRBD1. Germline V gene data show CDR1 as MDHEN and CDR2 as SYDVKM. Unmatched junction bases numbered 8, after V lost 7 bases and J lost 6 bases. The CDR3 contains 13 residues. CDR3: CASIESQGAEAFF. CDR3 nucleotide sequence: TGTGCCAGCATCGAATCCCAGGGGGCTGAAGCTTTCTTT.

The genes are TRBV11-2 and TRBJ2-2; maybe TRBD1 (6 bases). Germline CDR1 SGHAT, CDR2 FQNNGV. The ends were cut back, 1 base at V and 6 bases at J, with 15 bases in the middle. The CDR3 loop spans 16 amino acids. CDR3 bases: TGTGCCAGCAGCTTAGGGCACAGGGTTTCTTCCGGGGAGCTGTTTTTT. It codes for CASSLGHRVSSGELFF.

This rearrangement joins TRBV24-1 to TRBJ1-2; TRBD1 matches at 9 bases. The V segment lost 7 bases and the J segment 4 bases; nucleotides outside the gene matches: 0. The CDR3 has 12 residues. Germline assignment: CDR1 KGHDR and CDR2 SFDVKD. In nucleotides, the CDR3 is TGTGCCACCAGGGACAGGGGCTATGGCTACACCTTC. Its translation: CATRDRGYGYTF.

The gene calls are TRBV11-3 and TRBJ1-3; tentative D call: TRBD1 (5 bases). The CDR3 has 14 amino acids. CDR1 is SGHNT and CDR2 is YENEEA in the germline V gene. The V end lost 2 bases, the J end lost 3 bases, and 8 bases lay between the germline ends. The CDR3 sequence is CASSLRGVGNTIYF. Here the CDR3 DNA reads TGTGCCAGCAGCTTAAGGGGTGTTGGAAACACCATATATTTT. The entire variable domain, with the rest obtained from reference TRBV11-3 and TRBJ1-3, is as follows: EAGVVQSPRYKIIEKKQPVAFWCNPISGHNTLYWYLQNLGQGPELLIRYENEEAVDDSQLPKDRFSAERLKGVDSTLKIQPAELGDSAVYLCASSLRGVGNTIYFGEGSWLTVV.

The V call is TRBV2, the J call TRBJ1-6; 7 nucleotides line up with TRBD1. J was trimmed by 7 bases and V by 5 bases; bases with no gene match: 5. This CDR3 spans 14 amino acids. Germline-derived CDR1 and CDR2 are SNHLY and FYNNEI. The CDR3 loop is CASSRLTGNSPLHF. DNA of the CDR3: TGTGCCAGCAGTCGTCTGACAGGGAATTCACCCCTCCACTTT.

This chain uses TRBV24-1 with TRBJ2-1; D is unclear. CDR1 and CDR2 from the germline V gene are KGHDR and SFDVKD. The V end lost 2 bases, the J end lost 5 bases, and 9 bases lay between the germline ends. This CDR3 comprises 14 residues. The CDR3 reads CATSDSWAHNEQFF. Here the CDR3 DNA reads TGTGCCACCAGTGATTCTTGGGCCCACAATGAGCAGTTCTTC.

V is TRBV20-1 and J is TRBJ2-3; D uncertain. This CDR3 has 12 residues. CDR1 is DFQATT, CDR2 SNEGSKA, per germline (reference sequence). The ends were cut back, 3 bases at V and 6 bases at J, with 10 bases in the middle. CDR3 bases: TGCAGTGCTAGTGGTGTAATGGATACGCAGTATTTT. Protein: CSASGVMDTQYF.

This chain links TRBV5-1 with TRBJ1-1; weak D call: TRBD1 (6 bases). Trimming left V 4 bases short and J 3 bases short, with 10 bases between. Germline V gene lookup returns CDR1 SGHRS and CDR2 YFSETQ. This CDR3 spans 13 amino acids. The DNA for the CDR3 is TGCGCCAGCAGCCTCCACAGGGACACTGAAGCTTTCTTT. Translation: CASSLHRDTEAFF. Combining the CDR3 with reference TRBV5-1 and TRBJ1-1 gives the whole variable domain KAGVTQTPRYLIKTRGQQVTLSCSPISGHRSVSWYQQTPGQGLQFLFEYFSETQRNKGNFPGRFSGRQFSNSRSEMNVSTLELGDSALYLCASSLHRDTEAFFGQGTRLTVV.

The sample holds a few counts of this clone. The chain links TRBV2 to TRBJ1-6, with 9 bases identical to TRBD1. J was trimmed by 2 bases and V by 6 bases; bases with no gene match: 2. Per the germline V gene, CDR1 is SNHLY and CDR2 is FYNNEI. This CDR3 has 15 residues. The DNA for the CDR3 is TGTGCCAGCAGGGGACAGGGACCCTATAATTCACCCCTCCACTTT. It codes for CASRGQGPYNSPLHF.

The chain links TRBV19 to TRBJ1-1; D call uncertain. This CDR3 has 14 amino acids. Germline CDR1 LNHDA, CDR2 SQIVND (reference sequence). Trimming took 1 base from V and 4 from J, leaving 10 bases between them. The DNA for the CDR3 is TGTGCCAGTAGTATAGTTGGGGAGGGCACTGAAGCTTTCTTT. This encodes CASSIVGEGTEAFF.

The sample holds a few counts of this clone. V usage is TRBV30 and J usage is TRBJ1-3; D gene unclear. V was cut by 4 bases and J by 3 bases, with 10 bases left in between. The CDR3 is made up of 13 amino acids. The germline CDR1 and CDR2 sequences are GTSNPN and SVGIG (reference sequence). The CDR3 DNA is TGTGCCTGGATAACTCTCCTTGGAAACACCATATATTTT. This translates into CAWITLLGNTIYF.

The chain has TRBV7-9 and TRBJ1-1, with D maybe TRBD1 (5 bases). V lost 5 bases to trimming and J lost 2 bases, with 9 bases between them. The germline gives CDR1 SEHNR, CDR2 FQNEAQ (reference sequence). This CDR3 is 13 amino acids long. The CDR3 coding sequence is TGTGCCAGCAGCCTCGACAGCAACACTGAAGCTTTCTTT. Protein sequence: CASSLDSNTEAFF.

The chain joins TRBV5-1 to TRBJ1-5, with 8 bases aligning to TRBD1. Looked up from germline, CDR1 is SGHRS and CDR2 is YFSETQ. The CDR3 runs to 15 residues. V dropped 0 bases and J dropped 7; count of bases not matched to a gene: 6. In nucleotides, the CDR3 is TGCGCCAGCAGCTTGGCAGGGGGCTTGGGGCAGCCCCAGCATTTT. Protein: CASSLAGGLGQPQHF.

This sequence joins TRBV5-1 and TRBJ1-3; 10 bases align to TRBD1. Losses at the gene ends were 1 base for V and 0 bases for J; bases not matched to a gene: 1. Germline V gene data show CDR1 as SGHRS and CDR2 as YFSETQ. CDR3 length: 16 residues. This CDR3 reads CASSLRTGGSGNTIYF. The CDR3 bases are TGCGCCAGCAGCTTGAGGACAGGGGGCTCTGGAAACACCATATATTTT.

The chain carries TRBV7-9 and TRBJ2-7; possibly TRBD2 for D (6 bases). This CDR3 spans 14 amino acids. CDR1 SEHNR and CDR2 FQNEAQ come from the germline V gene (reference sequence). Trimming took off 6 bases at V and 3 bases at J, with 15 bases between the two ends. The CDR3 protein is CASSPGLSLYEQYF. CDR3 DNA: TGTGCCAGCAGTCCGGGACTCTCCCTCTACGAGCAGTACTTC.

This rearrangement joins TRBV7-9 to TRBJ2-1; 9 bases agree with TRBD2. The CDR3 consists of 18 residues. Trimming cost V 3 bases and J 8 bases; bases outside gene matches: 17. CDR1 is SEHNR and CDR2 is FQNEAQ in the germline V gene (reference sequence). Here the CDR3 DNA reads TGTGCCAGCAGCTTTAGACTCTTGGCGGGGGGGCTAATCGATGAGCAGTTCTTC. It encodes CASSFRLLAGGLIDEQFF.

The chain uses TRBV7-9 and TRBJ1-6, with TRBD1 matching 9 bases. The CDR3 has 15 residues. Trimming took 4 bases from V and 7 from J; bases not matched to a gene: 5. Germline assignment: CDR1 SEHNR and CDR2 FQNEAQ (reference sequence). CDR3 in DNA: TGTGCCAGCAGCTGGGACAGGGCTGGGAATTCACCCCTCCACTTT. Translation gives CASSWDRAGNSPLHF.